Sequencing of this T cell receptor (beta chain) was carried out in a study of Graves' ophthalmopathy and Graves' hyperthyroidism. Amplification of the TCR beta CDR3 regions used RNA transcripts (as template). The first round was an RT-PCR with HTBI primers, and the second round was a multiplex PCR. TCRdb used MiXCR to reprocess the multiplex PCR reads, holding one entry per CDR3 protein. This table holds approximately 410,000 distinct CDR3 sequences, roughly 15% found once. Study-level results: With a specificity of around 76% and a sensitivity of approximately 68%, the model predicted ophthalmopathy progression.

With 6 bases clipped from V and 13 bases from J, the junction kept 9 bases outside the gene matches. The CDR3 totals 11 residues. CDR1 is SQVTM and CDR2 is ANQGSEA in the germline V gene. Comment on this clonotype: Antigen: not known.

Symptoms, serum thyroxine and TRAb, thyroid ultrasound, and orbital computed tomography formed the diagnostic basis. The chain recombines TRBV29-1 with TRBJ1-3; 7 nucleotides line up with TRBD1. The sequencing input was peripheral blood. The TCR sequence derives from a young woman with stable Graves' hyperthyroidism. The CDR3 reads CSVERGTEIYF. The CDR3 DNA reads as TGCAGCGTGGAGCGGGGGACAGAAATATATTTT.